These T cell receptor beta chains were read from a single sample in a study of shared clonotypes between healthy human individuals. The method was immunoSEQ multiplex PCR; TCRdb's version includes in-frame clones alone and lacks a portion of them. The table records about 2 million clones, just under 95% of them present only once. Sequencing was carried out using naive CD8+ T cells sorted from blood. The receptors shown here come from a man younger than 35 in good health. The CDR3 runs from the conserved cysteine through the conserved F or W. Fields, in order: clone size, J gene, V gene, D gene, CDR3 protein, CDR3 DNA. D genes are given only for firm matches. Clone size, where shown, is once, few, many, or a class for clones that have expanded.

clone_size: .; j_call: TRBJ1-1; v_call: TRBV2; d_call: .; cdr3_aa: CASIWAAGAEAFF; cdr3_nt: TGTGCCAGCATATGGGCGGCGGGCGCTGAAGCTTTCTTT
clone_size: .; j_call: TRBJ1-2; v_call: TRBV7-9; d_call: TRBD1; cdr3_aa: CASSFGTAYGYTF; cdr3_nt: TGTGCCAGCAGCTTCGGGACAGCGTATGGCTACACCTTC
clone_size: once; j_call: TRBJ1-1; v_call: TRBV4-1; d_call: .; cdr3_aa: CASSQETRGNTEAFF; cdr3_nt: TGCGCCAGCAGCCAAGAAACCAGGGGGAACACTGAAGCTTTCTTT
clone_size: .; j_call: TRBJ1-1; v_call: TRBV28; d_call: .; cdr3_aa: CASSLRGGGAEAFF; cdr3_nt: TGTGCCAGCAGCCTACGCGGGGGGGGCGCTGAAGCTTTCTTT
clone_size: .; j_call: TRBJ2-1; v_call: TRBV11-2; d_call: .; cdr3_aa: CASSTLATTYNEQFF; cdr3_nt: TGTGCCAGCAGTACCCTAGCGACCACCTACAATGAGCAGTTCTTC
clone_size: .; j_call: TRBJ2-7; v_call: TRBV7-8; d_call: TRBD1; cdr3_aa: CASSLGTGLGYEQYF; cdr3_nt: TGTGCCAGCAGCTTAGGGACAGGACTCGGCTACGAGCAGTACTTC
clone_size: .; j_call: TRBJ1-1; v_call: TRBV5-4; d_call: TRBD1; cdr3_aa: CASSAWDRGRTEAFF; cdr3_nt: TGTGCCAGCAGCGCCTGGGACAGGGGGCGTACTGAAGCTTTCTTT
clone_size: .; j_call: TRBJ2-7; v_call: TRBV2; d_call: .; cdr3_aa: CASSGGSAVYEQYF; cdr3_nt: TGTGCCAGCAGTGGGGGGTCAGCGGTCTACGAGCAGTACTTC
clone_size: .; j_call: TRBJ2-7; v_call: TRBV18; d_call: TRBD1; cdr3_aa: CASSPGRPTTGQGAHEQYF; cdr3_nt: TGTGCCAGCTCACCAGGTCGTCCCACGACGGGACAGGGGGCTCACGAGCAGTACTTC
clone_size: .; j_call: TRBJ2-1; v_call: TRBV9; d_call: TRBD2; cdr3_aa: CASRAGALSSYNEQFF; cdr3_nt: TGTGCCAGCAGAGCGGGGGCCTTAAGCTCCTACAATGAGCAGTTCTTC
clone_size: .; j_call: TRBJ1-4; v_call: TRBV7-2; d_call: .; cdr3_aa: CASSLLRGAKEEKLFF; cdr3_nt: TGTGCCAGCAGCTTACTCCGGGGCGCGAAGGAGGAAAAACTGTTTTTT
clone_size: .; j_call: TRBJ2-1; v_call: TRBV28; d_call: .; cdr3_aa: CASSLSVGEQFF; cdr3_nt: TGTGCCAGCAGTTTAAGTGTGGGAGAGCAGTTCTTC
clone_size: .; j_call: TRBJ2-2; v_call: TRBV2; d_call: .; cdr3_aa: CASSERLTATGELFF; cdr3_nt: TGTGCCAGCAGTGAACGGTTGACTGCCACCGGGGAGCTGTTTTTT
clone_size: once; j_call: TRBJ2-7; v_call: TRBV7-9; d_call: TRBD1; cdr3_aa: CASSWDRDRISYEQYF; cdr3_nt: TGTGCCAGCAGCTGGGACCGGGACAGGATCTCCTACGAGCAGTACTTC
clone_size: .; j_call: TRBJ2-7; v_call: TRBV27; d_call: TRBD1; cdr3_aa: CASSPSGGYEQYF; cdr3_nt: TGTGCCAGCAGTCCCTCAGGGGGCTACGAGCAGTACTTC
clone_size: .; j_call: TRBJ1-1; v_call: TRBV9; d_call: .; cdr3_aa: CASSQTNTEAFF; cdr3_nt: TGTGCCAGCAGCCAAACGAACACTGAAGCTTTCTTT
clone_size: .; j_call: TRBJ2-3; v_call: TRBV6-1; d_call: TRBD2; cdr3_aa: CASSVLGGGTDTQYF; cdr3_nt: TGTGCCAGCAGTGTTTTGGGGGGGGGCACAGATACGCAGTATTTT
clone_size: .; j_call: TRBJ1-1; v_call: TRBV9; d_call: TRBD1; cdr3_aa: CASSVEDRVATEAFF; cdr3_nt: TGTGCCAGCAGCGTAGAGGACAGGGTCGCCACTGAAGCTTTCTTT
clone_size: .; j_call: TRBJ2-7; v_call: TRBV4-1; d_call: .; cdr3_aa: CASSHPVGLPYEQYF; cdr3_nt: TGCGCCAGCAGCCATCCGGTGGGACTCCCTTACGAGCAGTACTTC
clone_size: once; j_call: TRBJ2-5; v_call: TRBV4-1; d_call: .; cdr3_aa: CASSQDPGAVETQYF; cdr3_nt: TGCGCCAGCAGCCAAGATCCGGGGGCAGTAGAGACCCAGTACTTC